This T cell receptor beta chain came from a study of blood T cell repertoires in COVID-19. The germline CDR1 and CDR2 sequences are LGHNA and YNFKEQ. This CDR3 comprises 16 residues. V lost 4 bases, J lost 3 bases, and 6 bases stayed unmatched. Clones were sequenced by immunoSEQ multiplex PCR, and TCRdb holds only the in-frame ones, with some missing. Found here are around 260,000 clones, over 75% of them singletons; the top ten hold 2% to 3%. The gene calls are TRBV4-2 and TRBJ2-2; 9 nucleotides agree with TRBD1. Material for sequencing was peripheral blood. The sequence was obtained from a woman between 50 and 59 years old with acute or convalescent COVID-19. In nucleotides, the CDR3 is TGTGCCAGCAGCCCTGCACAGGGGGCGGACACCGGGGAGCTGTTTTTT. It encodes CASSPAQGADTGELFF.